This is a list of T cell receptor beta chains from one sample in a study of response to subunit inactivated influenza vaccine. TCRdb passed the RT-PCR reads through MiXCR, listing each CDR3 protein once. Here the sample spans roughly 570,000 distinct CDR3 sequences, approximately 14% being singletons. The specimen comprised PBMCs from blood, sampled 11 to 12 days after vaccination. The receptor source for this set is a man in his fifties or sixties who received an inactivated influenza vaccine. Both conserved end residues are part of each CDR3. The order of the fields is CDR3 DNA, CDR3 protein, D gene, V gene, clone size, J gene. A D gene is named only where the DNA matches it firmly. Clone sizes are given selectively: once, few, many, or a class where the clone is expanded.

TGTGCCAGCCTAAGACTTACCCAGGGGGGCTACGAGCAGTACTTC | CASLRLTQGGYEQYF | - | TRBV6-1 | - | TRBJ2-7
TGCAGTGCAACGAGACTAGCGGGAGAGTACAATGAGCAGTTCTTC | CSATRLAGEYNEQFF | TRBD2 | TRBV20-1 | few | TRBJ2-1
TGTGCCAGCAGCTTGGAAGTGCCGGGGCCAGTAGGAGAGACCCAGTACTTC | CASSLEVPGPVGETQYF | - | TRBV5-5 | - | TRBJ2-5
TGTGCCAGCAGCTTATATAGCGGGGAACAAGAGACCCAGTACTTC | CASSLYSGEQETQYF | TRBD2 | TRBV7-2 | - | TRBJ2-5
TGTGCCATCGGACTAGGCCAACGAGATACGCAGTATTTT | CAIGLGQRDTQYF | TRBD2 | TRBV10-3 | once | TRBJ2-3
TGTGCCAGCAGCTTAGTGGGAAGGGGTAGGAATGAGCAGTTCTTC | CASSLVGRGRNEQFF | - | TRBV7-8 | - | TRBJ2-1
TGCGCCAGCAGTGAGCCCTCCCTAGCAGGTCAACTGTTTTTT | CASSEPSLAGQLFF | - | TRBV10-2 | - | TRBJ1-4
TGCAGTGCTCTTCAAGGGGGGTCTAATCAGCCCCAGCATTTT | CSALQGGSNQPQHF | - | TRBV20-1 | few | TRBJ1-5
TGTGCCAGCAGCTTTGGGGGGGCTGAAAATTCACCCCTCCACTTT | CASSFGGAENSPLHF | - | TRBV7-9 | - | TRBJ1-6
TGTGCCATCAGGGCGGGAGGTTCACCCCTCCACTTT | CAIRAGGSPLHF | - | TRBV10-3 | - | TRBJ1-6
TGTGCCAGCTCACCAAGGGGACAGGTTAGTCTGCCCCAGCATTTT | CASSPRGQVSLPQHF | TRBD1 | TRBV18 | - | TRBJ1-5
TGTGCCTGGAGTACCGGAACGACAGGTTACAATTCACCCCTCCACTTT | CAWSTGTTGYNSPLHF | - | TRBV30 | few | TRBJ1-6
TGCGCCAGCAGCCAAGATCTAGCAGAGTACCAAGAGACCCAGTACTTC | CASSQDLAEYQETQYF | - | TRBV4-3 | - | TRBJ2-5
TGTGCCAGCAGCGTAAACAGGGGTCCCAAAAACATTCAGTACTTC | CASSVNRGPKNIQYF | TRBD1 | TRBV12-3/TRBV12-4 | many | TRBJ2-4
TGTGCCAGCAGCTTGGGGCCTAGCGGGATTTGGGGTCGCACAGATACGCAGTATTTT | CASSLGPSGIWGRTDTQYF | TRBD2 | TRBV5-6 | few | TRBJ2-3
TGCGCCAGCAGCCCAGGGCGGGCTAGCGCAAACAATGAGCAGTTCTTC | CASSPGRASANNEQFF | - | TRBV5-1 | few | TRBJ2-1
TGTGCCAGCAGTGGGGGGACCGGATGGGACACTGAAGCTTTCTTT | CASSGGTGWDTEAFF | - | TRBV6-1 | - | TRBJ1-1
TGTGCCAGCAGCCGAAGCCACCTAAGGGTTTCCTACGAGCAGTACTTC | CASSRSHLRVSYEQYF | - | TRBV6-2/TRBV6-3 | - | TRBJ2-7
TGTGCCAGCAGGTCCCCGACAGGGGGTTCGGAGACCCAGTACTTC | CASRSPTGGSETQYF | TRBD1 | TRBV28 | - | TRBJ2-5
TGTGCCAGCAGTTACTCGTGGGACAGGGACGAAAAACTGTTTTTT | CASSYSWDRDEKLFF | TRBD1 | TRBV6-5 | few | TRBJ1-4
TGTGCCAGCAGCCCGGGACATACTACCGGGGAGCTGTTTTTT | CASSPGHTTGELFF | - | TRBV7-9 | many | TRBJ2-2
TGTGCCAGCAGCCGGGGGGCTCTTGAAGCTTTCTTT | CASSRGALEAFF | - | TRBV7-9 | few | TRBJ1-1
TGCGCCAGCAGCCCGGGACTCCGTGATCTGCGGCAGTACTTC | CASSPGLRDLRQYF | - | TRBV4-3 | - | TRBJ2-7
TGTGCCAGCAGCGCCACTAGACCTGTGGGTAGCGGGAGGGCCGCCGGTGAGCAGTTCTTC | CASSATRPVGSGRAAGEQFF | TRBD2 | TRBV11-2 | few | TRBJ2-1
TGCAGCGTTGATGTCCTACACACCGGGGAGCTGTTTTTT | CSVDVLHTGELFF | - | TRBV29-1 | - | TRBJ2-2
TGTGCCACCAGCAGAAATGCAGGCCCTACAGATACGCAGTATTTT | CATSRNAGPTDTQYF | - | TRBV15 | few | TRBJ2-3
TGCGCCAGCAGCCCCAACGGGGTACAGAGGTCCACCGGGGAGCTGTTTTTT | CASSPNGVQRSTGELFF | - | TRBV5-1 | - | TRBJ2-2
TGTGCCAGCAGCGTCCGTGGGTCCGCAGATACGCAGTATTTT | CASSVRGSADTQYF | - | TRBV9 | - | TRBJ2-3
TGCAGTGCTAGAGAAACAGCTCGGGAGACCCAGTACTTC | CSARETARETQYF | - | TRBV20-1 | - | TRBJ2-5
TGTGCCAGCTCCCCCTATGGGGGGGGGTACAATGAGCAGTTCTTC | CASSPYGGGYNEQFF | TRBD2 | TRBV18 | many | TRBJ2-1
TGCGCCAGCAGCTGGGGGGACTCCTATAATTCACCCCTCCACTTT | CASSWGDSYNSPLHF | - | TRBV5-1 | - | TRBJ1-6
TGCAGTGCCAGAACAGGGGCGGTGAACACCGGGGAGCTGTTTTTT | CSARTGAVNTGELFF | TRBD1 | TRBV20-1 | few | TRBJ2-2
TGCAGTGCTGAAGGAACAGGGAGCTATAATTCACCCCTCCACTTT | CSAEGTGSYNSPLHF | - | TRBV20-1 | few | TRBJ1-6
TGTGCCAGCACTACCGGGACTAGCGGGAGTGATGAGCAGTTCTTC | CASTTGTSGSDEQFF | TRBD2 | TRBV6-2/TRBV6-3 | - | TRBJ2-1
TGCAGTGCTGCCACCTTAGCGGAGTACACAGATACGCAGTATTTT | CSAATLAEYTDTQYF | - | TRBV20-1 | many | TRBJ2-3
TGCGCCAGCAGCCAAGTACGGACAGGGAACAGAGGCTCTGGGGCCAACGTCCTGACTTTC | CASSQVRTGNRGSGANVLTF | TRBD1 | TRBV4-3 | few | TRBJ2-6
TGTGCCACCAGCAGCCGGCAGCGGGGGGCCTACAATGAGCAGTTCTTC | CATSSRQRGAYNEQFF | TRBD2 | TRBV15 | - | TRBJ2-1
TGTGCCAGCTCACCAATTGACAGGGGAGCTTCACCCCTCCACTTT | CASSPIDRGASPLHF | TRBD1 | TRBV18 | - | TRBJ1-6
TGTGCCAGCAGCTTAGGTCGGGGCGGGGGAAGCTACAATGAGCAGTTCTTC | CASSLGRGGGSYNEQFF | TRBD2 | TRBV7-9 | many | TRBJ2-1
TGTGCCAGCAGCCACCCAGCGGTAACCTACAATGAGCAGTTCTTC | CASSHPAVTYNEQFF | - | TRBV7-2 | - | TRBJ2-1
TGCGCCAGCAGCTTGACCCCGGGACTAGCGGGATACAATGAGCAGTTCTTC | CASSLTPGLAGYNEQFF | TRBD2 | TRBV5-1 | - | TRBJ2-1
TGTGCCAGCAGCCACTGGGACAGGGCCAACGTCCTGACTTTC | CASSHWDRANVLTF | - | TRBV3-1 | - | TRBJ2-6
TGCGCCAGCAGAGGCAGGGGAATTGAGTCCTACAATGAGCAGTTCTTC | CASRGRGIESYNEQFF | - | TRBV5-1 | many | TRBJ2-1
TGTGCCAGCAGTTGGGGGGAAGACGAAAAACTGTTTTTT | CASSWGEDEKLFF | - | TRBV12-3/TRBV12-4 | - | TRBJ1-4
TGTGCCACCAGCAGTGCGATTATGAACACTGAAGCTTTCTTT | CATSSAIMNTEAFF | - | TRBV15 | - | TRBJ1-1
TGTGCCAGCAGTACAGGGGAAGTCACCTACGAGCAGTACTTC | CASSTGEVTYEQYF | TRBD1 | TRBV28 | few | TRBJ2-7
TGTGCCAGCAGCGCTACTAGCGGGGTTTACAATGAGCAGTTCTTC | CASSATSGVYNEQFF | TRBD2 | TRBV11-3 | few | TRBJ2-1
TGTGCCAGCAGTCCGCACAGGGGGCGTTACAATGAGCAGTTCTTC | CASSPHRGRYNEQFF | TRBD1 | TRBV6-2/TRBV6-3 | few | TRBJ2-1
TGTGCCAGCAGTCCCCCGGACATCTACGAGCAGTACTTC | CASSPPDIYEQYF | - | TRBV28 | many | TRBJ2-7
TGTGCCAGCAGGGGTAGCGGGAGTATGAATGAGCAGTTCTTC | CASRGSGSMNEQFF | TRBD2 | TRBV28 | few | TRBJ2-1
TGCAGTGCCTTAACAGGGGCTAACTACAATGAGCAGTTCTTC | CSALTGANYNEQFF | TRBD1 | TRBV20-1 | few | TRBJ2-1
TGCGCCAGCACCGAAGGGGTTGGCTACACCTTC | CASTEGVGYTF | - | TRBV10-2 | - | TRBJ1-2
TGTGCCAGCAGCTTAAACCGGGACAATGAGCAGTTCTTC | CASSLNRDNEQFF | - | TRBV7-2 | many | TRBJ2-1